These 14 T cell receptor beta chains share one sample of origin, sequenced in a study of blood T cell repertoires in COVID-19 (dated by TCRdb to the early 2020s). The receptor library was made with the immunoSEQ multiplex PCR assay. The source is immuneACCESS, and TCRdb retained only in-frame sequences with V and J called. Part of the clones is not carried over; for the studies checked, unresolved V genes explain less than half of this, and the remainder is unexplained. This sample is represented by some 110,000 clones; around three quarters of them were singletons. Clones ranked in the top ten supply less than 7.5% of the sample. Source material: peripheral blood. These receptor sequences come from a man in his 70s with acute or convalescent COVID-19.

This chain joins TRBV9 and TRBJ2-3; TRBD1 is a possible D gene (6 bases). The CDR3 sequence is 13 residues long. The germline V gene has CDR1 SGDLS and CDR2 YYNGEE. V was cut by 6 bases and J by 8 bases, with 16 bases left in between. The DNA for the CDR3 is TGTGCCAGCAACGGACAGCCTGACGGTACGCAGTATTTT. It is translated as CASNGQPDGTQYF.

The CDR3: CASSGVSYNEQFF. DNA for the CDR3: TGTGCCAGCAGCGGTGTCTCCTACAATGAGCAGTTCTTC. The chain carries TRBV2 and TRBJ2-1; unclear D gene. The germline CDR1 and CDR2 sequences are SNHLY and FYNNEI. The length of the CDR3 is 13 residues. Trimming removed 6 bases at V and 0 bases at J, with 6 bases between.

The chain combines TRBV28 with TRBJ1-5; TRBD1 aligns across 10 bases. The CDR3 has 15 amino acids. Looked up from germline, CDR1 is MDHEN and CDR2 is SYDVKM. V was pared by 4 bases and J by 1 base, with 1 base of the junction left unmatched. CDR3 in amino acids: CASSWGQGSNQPQHF. The CDR3 DNA follows: TGTGCCAGCAGTTGGGGACAGGGGAGCAATCAGCCCCAGCATTTT.

The chain combines TRBV4-1 with TRBJ1-1, with a possible D match to TRBD1 (5 bases). The V gene's germline CDR1 is MGHRA and CDR2 YSYEKL. CDR3 size: 17 residues. The V end was cut by 2 bases, the J end by 4 bases, with 20 bases between. CDR3 nucleotide sequence: TGCGCCAGCAGCCAATTGGATTTGATCGTTAGGGGCACTGAAGCTTTCTTT. Translated: CASSQLDLIVRGTEAFF.

The chain employs TRBV9 and TRBJ2-5, with 8 bases lining up with TRBD2. Trimming took 9 bases from V and 3 from J; bases not matched to a gene: 13. This CDR3 is 15 amino acids long. Germline V gene lookup returns CDR1 SGDLS and CDR2 YYNGEE. CDR3 DNA sequence: TGTGCCATACTCGAAGCGGGAGAGGGGGAAGAGACCCAGTACTTC. Translating gives CAILEAGEGEETQYF.

The chain recombines TRBV7-6 with TRBJ1-1; D remains unclear. CDR1 and CDR2 from the germline V gene are SGHVS and FNYEAQ. The germline V and J ends were trimmed by 6 bases and 2 bases, with 10 bases remaining between them. The CDR3 runs to 13 residues. In DNA, the CDR3 is TGTGCCAGCAGGGCCGGGGAAAACACTGAAGCTTTCTTT. Translation gives CASRAGENTEAFF.

This clone came up a few times. The rearrangement joins TRBV2 to TRBJ1-5; 10 nucleotides line up with TRBD1. Unmatched junction bases numbered 5, after V lost 9 bases and J lost 6 bases. This CDR3 spans 13 amino acids. Germline values: CDR1 SNHLY, CDR2 FYNNEI. CDR3 DNA sequence: TGTGCCAGTGGACAGGGGGTCGGTCAGCCCCAGCATTTT. Its translation is CASGQGVGQPQHF.

The chain uses TRBV10-3 and TRBJ2-3, with 9 positions matching TRBD2. V was clipped by 0 bases and J by 4 bases; unmatched bases: 8. Germline CDR1 reads ENHRY; CDR2 reads SYGVKD. This CDR3 comprises 17 residues. CDR3: CAISESFGGGASDTQYF. The CDR3 DNA reads as TGTGCCATCAGTGAGTCTTTTGGCGGGGGGGCGTCAGATACGCAGTATTTT.

CDR3 in DNA: TGTGCCAGCTCTTCCACAGATACGCAGTATTTT. Its protein is CASSSTDTQYF. This chain links TRBV11-2 with TRBJ2-3; no reliable D call. CDR1 is SGHAT and CDR2 is FQNNGV in the germline V gene. CDR3 length: 11 residues. V lost 8 bases to trimming and J lost 2 bases, with 5 bases between them.

CDR3 residues: CASSTPGQGYNQPQHF. The CDR3 DNA reads as TGTGCCAGCAGTACCCCGGGACAGGGGTACAATCAGCCCCAGCATTTT. The chain uses TRBV6-6 and TRBJ1-5, with 10 bases matching TRBD1. Germline CDR1 MNHNY, CDR2 SVGAGI (reference sequence). Trimming cost V 5 bases and J 3 bases; bases outside gene matches: 7. The CDR3 covers 16 residues.

This clone was detected once. The V call is TRBV11-3, the J call TRBJ2-3; the D gene is possibly TRBD2 (5 bases). This CDR3 region has 16 residues. The germline V gene encodes CDR1 SGHNT and CDR2 YENEEA. Deletions cut 1 base from V and 1 base from J, with 12 bases between. The CDR3 DNA follows: TGTGCCAGCAGCTTAGGAGGCGGGCGGGGCACAGATACGCAGTATTTT. Protein: CASSLGGGRGTDTQYF.

This clone was seen a single time. The rearrangement uses TRBV19 and TRBJ1-2; D may be TRBD1 (5 bases). Trimming took 3 bases from V and 2 from J, leaving 13 bases between them. In germline, CDR1 is LNHDA, CDR2 SQIVND (reference sequence). CDR3 length: 15 residues. The CDR3 sequence: CASSMGGARNYGYTF. CDR3 DNA sequence: TGTGCCAGTAGTATGGGAGGGGCGCGGAACTATGGCTACACCTTC.

The table lists this clone with a count of one. The rearrangement joins TRBV19 to TRBJ2-1; D remains unclear. This CDR3 has 12 residues. Germline CDR1 LNHDA, CDR2 SQIVND (reference sequence). Trimming removed 3 bases from V and 6 bases from J, with 6 bases in between. CDR3 bases: TGTGCCAGTAGTATGCGATCCAATGAGCAGTTCTTC. It codes for CASSMRSNEQFF.

This sequence joins TRBV28 and TRBJ1-1, with D hard to call. Germline V gene lookup returns CDR1 MDHEN and CDR2 SYDVKM. Trimming removed 3 bases at V and 8 bases at J, with 13 bases between. This CDR3 spans 13 amino acids. The CDR3 sequence is CASSLAAPTEAFF. DNA for the CDR3: TGTGCCAGCAGTTTGGCGGCACCGACCGAAGCTTTCTTT.